This T cell receptor beta chain was documented in a study of blood T cell repertoires in COVID-19. Across the whole study: Sources were T cells, B-cell-depleted T cells, or PBMCs; the material itself was cDNA or gDNA.

Measured with immunoSEQ multiplex PCR; TCRdb has only the in-frame clones, and not every one. The top ten hold about 1.7% of the sample, which has around 250,000 clones, approximately 86% seen once. CDR3 length: 16 residues. V lost 5 bases to trimming and J lost 3 bases, with 18 bases between them. CDR1 SGHAT and CDR2 FQDESV come from the germline V gene (reference sequence). This chain links TRBV11-1 with TRBJ2-3, with D possibly TRBD2 on 6 matching bases. The material sequenced was peripheral blood. The sequence was obtained from a woman aged 55-69 years who had recovered from COVID-19. Written as DNA, the CDR3 is TGTGCCAGCAGCCAACCGGGACGCCGGGGGACAGATACGCAGTATTTT. This sequence encodes CASSQPGRRGTDTQYF. The whole variable domain, filled in from reference TRBV11-1 and TRBJ2-3, reads EAEVAQSPRYKITEKSQAVAFWCDPISGHATLYWYRQILGQGPELLVQFQDESVVDDSQLPKDRFSAERLKGVDSTLKIQPAELGDSAMYLCASSQPGRRGTDTQYFGPGTRLTVL.